Below are 13 T cell receptor beta chains sequenced from a single sample in a study of technical replicates of blood from a few donors. Assay: immunoSEQ multiplex PCR; the TCRdb copy retains only in-frame clones and omits some. Of tens of thousands of clones detected, about 96% appear once; the ten largest clones hold more than 0.15%. Source material: T cells isolated from PBMCs. These receptors were collected from a human donor in good health.

This chain joins TRBV28 and TRBJ2-3; 12 bases align to TRBD2. V was pared by 5 bases and J by 0 bases, with 12 bases of the junction left unmatched. Germline values: CDR1 MDHEN, CDR2 SYDVKM. The CDR3 totals 19 residues. The CDR3 bases are TGTGCCAGCAGTCTCCAACTAGCGGGAGGAGAAGCTAGCACAGATACGCAGTATTTT. It yields the protein CASSLQLAGGEASTDTQYF.

The chain employs TRBV27 and TRBJ2-7, with 12 bases identical to TRBD2. The V gene's germline CDR1 is MNHEY and CDR2 SMNVEV (reference sequence). J gave up 6 bases and V 0 bases, and 3 bases lay outside the gene matches. CDR3 length: 15 amino acids. As DNA, the CDR3 is TGTGCCAGCAGTTTATCGACTAGCGGGAGCGGCGAGCAGTACTTC. Protein sequence: CASSLSTSGSGEQYF.

The chain combines TRBV29-1 with TRBJ1-2; TRBD1 agrees at 11 bases. CDR1 and CDR2 (germline): SQVTM, ANQGSEA. The CDR3 is made up of 17 amino acids. V trimming: 1 base; J trimming: 5 bases; junction bases outside the gene matches: 12. DNA of the CDR3: TGCAGCGTTGAAGGTTCCCCCCCGGACAGGGGGCAATATGGCTACACCTTC. It codes for CSVEGSPPDRGQYGYTF. The variable domain in full, with the rest retrieved from reference TRBV29-1 and TRBJ1-2, is SAVISQKPSRDICQRGTSLTIQCQVDSQVTMMFWYRQQPGQSLTLIATANQGSEATYESGFVIDKFPISRPNLTFSTLTVSNMSPEDSSIYLCSVEGSPPDRGQYGYTFGSGTRLTVV.

The rearrangement links TRBV12-5 to TRBJ2-1, with D tentatively TRBD1 (5 bases). Trimming left V 0 bases short and J 6 bases short, with 15 bases between. The V gene's germline CDR1 is LGHNT and CDR2 FRNRAP. There are 16 residues in the CDR3. The CDR3 here is CASGLVLGVSGNEQFF. The CDR3 bases are TGTGCTAGTGGTTTGGTATTAGGGGTTTCAGGCAATGAGCAGTTCTTC.

This chain links TRBV19 with TRBJ2-3; TRBD1 aligns across 7 bases. Germline values: CDR1 LNHDA, CDR2 SQIVND (reference sequence). The CDR3 has 17 residues. With V trimmed by 4 bases and J by 2 bases, 12 bases remained unmatched. CDR3 protein: CASSSLDRALNTDTQYF. The DNA for the CDR3 is TGTGCCAGTAGTAGTCTCGACAGGGCCCTTAACACAGATACGCAGTATTTT. The full variable domain, with the rest looked up from reference TRBV19 and TRBJ2-3, is DGGITQSPKYLFRKEGQNVTLSCEQNLNHDAMYWYRQDPGQGLRLIYYSQIVNDFQKGDIAEGYSVSREKKESFPLTVTSAQKNPTAFYLCASSSLDRALNTDTQYFGPGTRLTVL.

The chain employs TRBV2 and TRBJ1-1; 8 bases align to TRBD1. V shed 10 bases, J shed 3 bases, and the junction held 7 bases outside the gene matches. Per germline, CDR1 SNHLY and CDR2 FYNNEI. This CDR3 is 13 amino acids long. The CDR3: CATGRQGHTEAFF. The CDR3 DNA is TGTGCCACCGGGAGACAGGGGCACACTGAAGCTTTCTTT.

The chain joins TRBV28 to TRBJ1-2, with 9 bases fitting TRBD1. V lost 5 bases, J lost 5 bases, and 6 bases stayed unmatched. The CDR3 has 14 residues. CDR1 and CDR2 from the germline V gene are MDHEN and SYDVKM. As DNA, the CDR3 is TGTGCCAGCAGTGGCGGACAGGGGAGGTATGGCTACACCTTC. Encoded protein: CASSGGQGRYGYTF.

The rearrangement uses TRBV4-1 and TRBJ1-6, with a tentative D call TRBD1 (6 bases). Between the trimmed V and J ends, which lost 5 bases and 8 bases, there was a span of 13 bases. Germline CDR1 and CDR2: MGHRA and YSYEKL. The CDR3 totals 14 residues. The CDR3 coding sequence is TGCGCCAGCAGCTATGGACAGTATGATTCACCCCTCCACTTT. Its translation is CASSYGQYDSPLHF.

A single count supports this clone. The chain links TRBV9 to TRBJ2-6; TRBD1 aligns across 10 bases. Germline V gene sequence: CDR1 SGDLS, CDR2 YYNGEE. CDR3 size: 17 residues. V lost 0 bases and J lost 2; bases outside the gene matches: 2. CDR3 DNA: TGTGCCAGCAGCGTAGGACAGGGGGCGACTGGGGCCAACGTCCTGACTTTC. It is translated as CASSVGQGATGANVLTF.

This chain connects TRBV5-4 to TRBJ2-7; D remains ambiguous. Per germline, CDR1 SGHNT and CDR2 YYREEE (reference sequence). The V end lost 0 bases, the J end lost 8 bases, and 15 bases lay between the germline ends. The CDR3 has 14 residues. The CDR3 sequence is CASSLDLAPTKQYF. For the CDR3, the DNA is TGTGCCAGCAGCTTGGACTTAGCACCTACGAAGCAGTACTTC.

The rearrangement links TRBV19 to TRBJ1-3; the D gene is possibly TRBD1 (5 bases). CDR3 length equals 16 residues. With 6 bases removed from V and 2 bases from J, the gap between germline ends came to 17 bases. Germline CDR1 LNHDA, CDR2 SQIVND (reference sequence). The CDR3 DNA follows: TGTGCCAGTAGCCGGGGGACTCCGAGGGCTGGAAACACCATATATTTT. Translation gives CASSRGTPRAGNTIYF. The full variable domain, its missing parts supplied by reference TRBV19 and TRBJ1-3, is DGGITQSPKYLFRKEGQNVTLSCEQNLNHDAMYWYRQDPGQGLRLIYYSQIVNDFQKGDIAEGYSVSREKKESFPLTVTSAQKNPTAFYLCASSRGTPRAGNTIYFGEGSWLTVV.

The J gene is TRBJ2-2, the V gene TRBV7-9; TRBD2 is a possible D gene (5 bases). The germline CDR1 and CDR2 sequences are SEHNR and FQNEAQ (reference sequence). The CDR3 has 14 amino acids. V gave up 5 bases and J gave up 0 bases, with 7 bases separating them. Here the CDR3 reads CASSLGTNTGELFF. The CDR3 coding sequence is TGTGCCAGCAGCCTCGGGACGAACACCGGGGAGCTGTTTTTT.

This clone was counted a single time. The chain couples TRBV14 to TRBJ2-7; no clear D. V was shortened by 4 bases and J by 3 bases, with 10 bases between the two germline ends. Germline V gene data show CDR1 as SGHDN and CDR2 as FVKESK. The CDR3 loop spans 13 amino acids. CDR3 DNA sequence: TGTGCCAGCAGCCGGAACCAGGTCTACGAGCAGTACTTC. Translated, it gives CASSRNQVYEQYF.